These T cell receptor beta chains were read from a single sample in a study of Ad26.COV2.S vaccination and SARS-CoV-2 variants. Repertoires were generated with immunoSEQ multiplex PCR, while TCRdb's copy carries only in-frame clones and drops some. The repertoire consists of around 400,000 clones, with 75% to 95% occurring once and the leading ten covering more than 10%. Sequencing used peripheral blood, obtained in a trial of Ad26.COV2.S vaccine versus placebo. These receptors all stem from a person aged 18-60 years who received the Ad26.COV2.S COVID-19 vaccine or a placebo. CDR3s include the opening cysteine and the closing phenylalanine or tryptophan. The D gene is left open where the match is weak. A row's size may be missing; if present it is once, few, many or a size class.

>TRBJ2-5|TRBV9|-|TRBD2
CASSVAPGSGRGETQYF
TGTGCCAGCAGCGTAGCCCCAGGGAGCGGGAGGGGAGAGACCCAGTACTTC
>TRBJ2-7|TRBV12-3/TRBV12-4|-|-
CASSFVRAYEQYF
TGTGCCAGCAGTTTCGTCCGCGCCTACGAGCAGTACTTC
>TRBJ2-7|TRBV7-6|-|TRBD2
CASSLGLAGGYEQYF
TGTGCCAGCAGCTTAGGCTTAGCGGGAGGTTACGAGCAGTACTTC
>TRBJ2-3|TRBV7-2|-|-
CAEKIPDTDTQYF
TGTGCCGAAAAGATCCCCGACACAGATACGCAGTATTTT
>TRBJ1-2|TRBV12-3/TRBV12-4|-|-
CASSLSGIYGYTF
TGTGCCAGCAGTTTATCCGGGATCTATGGCTACACCTTC
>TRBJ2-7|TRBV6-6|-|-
CASSYVWGEGGYEQYF
TGTGCCAGCAGTTACGTCTGGGGGGAGGGGGGCTACGAGCAGTACTTC
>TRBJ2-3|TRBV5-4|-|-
CASSATGTDTQYF
TGTGCCAGCTCAGCTACTGGAACAGATACGCAGTATTTT
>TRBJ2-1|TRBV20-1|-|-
CSASGWSSYNEQFF
TGCAGTGCTAGTGGGTGGAGCTCCTACAATGAGCAGTTCTTC
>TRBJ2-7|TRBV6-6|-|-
CASSSPRTGTYEQYF
TGTGCCAGCAGTTCGCCTCGGACGGGGACCTACGAGCAGTACTTC
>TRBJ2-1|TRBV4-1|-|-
CASSQDRVSSYNEQFF
TGCGCCAGCAGCCAAGATCGCGTGAGCTCCTACAATGAGCAGTTCTTC
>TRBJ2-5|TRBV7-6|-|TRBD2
CASTPEIAGLETQYF
TGTGCCAGCACCCCGGAAATAGCGGGATTGGAGACCCAGTACTTC
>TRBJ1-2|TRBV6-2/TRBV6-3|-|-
CASSYGGRKANYGYTF
TGTGCCAGCAGTTACGGGGGCCGGAAAGCTAACTATGGCTACACCTTC
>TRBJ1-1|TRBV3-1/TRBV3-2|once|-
CASSQDPGVAFF
TGTGCCAGCAGCCAAGATCCGGGCGTAGCTTTCTTT
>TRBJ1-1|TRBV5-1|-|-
CASTDGRSPNTEAFF
TGCGCCAGCACCGATGGTCGGTCCCCGAACACTGAAGCTTTCTTT
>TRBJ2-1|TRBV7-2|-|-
CASSLSRGELNEQFF
TGTGCCAGCAGCTTATCCCGCGGGGAGCTCAATGAGCAGTTCTTC
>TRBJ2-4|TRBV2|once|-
CASSDWERAKNIQYF
TGTGCCAGCAGTGACTGGGAAAGAGCCAAAAACATTCAGTACTTC
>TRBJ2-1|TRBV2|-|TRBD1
CASSKTGTAYNEQFF
TGTGCCAGCAGCAAAACCGGGACAGCGTACAATGAGCAGTTCTTC
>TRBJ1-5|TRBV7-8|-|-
CASSLATTNQPQHF
TGTGCCAGCAGCTTAGCGACGACCAATCAGCCCCAGCATTTT
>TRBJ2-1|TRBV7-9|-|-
CASSLQSRDNEQFF
TGTGCCAGCAGTTTGCAGTCCCGGGACAATGAGCAGTTCTTC
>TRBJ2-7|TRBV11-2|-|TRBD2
CASSPWTSGNSYEQYF
TGTGCCAGCAGCCCGTGGACTAGCGGGAACTCCTACGAGCAGTACTTC
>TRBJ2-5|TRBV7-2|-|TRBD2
CASSLGPSGGGEETQYF
TGTGCCAGCAGCTTAGGGCCTAGCGGAGGAGGGGAAGAGACCCAGTACTTC
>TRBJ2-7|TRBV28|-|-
CASSRTMGGYEQYF
TGTGCCAGCAGTAGGACTATGGGCGGCTACGAGCAGTACTTC
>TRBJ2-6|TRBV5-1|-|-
CASSLRGSGANVLTF
TGCGCCAGCAGCTTGCGGGGATCTGGGGCCAACGTCCTGACTTTC
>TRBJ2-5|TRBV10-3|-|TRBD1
CAISARQGFGETQYF
TGTGCCATCAGTGCCCGACAGGGTTTCGGGGAGACCCAGTACTTC
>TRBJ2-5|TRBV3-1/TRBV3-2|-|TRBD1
CASSQEGDRVKARETQYF
TGTGCCAGCAGCCAAGAGGGGGACAGGGTAAAAGCCAGGGAGACCCAGTACTTC
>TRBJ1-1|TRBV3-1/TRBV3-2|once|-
CASSQAVGVGGTEAFF
TGTGCCAGCAGCCAAGCCGTTGGGGTGGGTGGCACTGAAGCTTTCTTT
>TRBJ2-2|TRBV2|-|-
CASNRDRRELFF
TGTGCCAGCAATCGTGATAGGAGGGAGCTGTTTTTT
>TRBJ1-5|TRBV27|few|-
CASSQWGSNQPQHF
TGTGCCAGCAGCCAGTGGGGGTCCAATCAGCCCCAGCATTTT
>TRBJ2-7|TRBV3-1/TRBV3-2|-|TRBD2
CASSQAWGRAKYEQYF
TGTGCCAGCAGCCAAGCTTGGGGGAGGGCCAAGTACGAGCAGTACTTC
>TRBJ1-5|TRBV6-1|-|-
CASSFRANQPQHF
TGTGCCAGCAGTTTTAGAGCCAATCAGCCCCAGCATTTT
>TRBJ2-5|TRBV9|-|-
CASSVSLVETQYF
TGTGCCAGCAGCGTTAGCCTGGTTGAGACCCAGTACTTC
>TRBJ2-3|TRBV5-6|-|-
CASSWPGTSTDTQYF
TGTGCCAGCAGCTGGCCCGGGACTAGCACAGATACGCAGTATTTT
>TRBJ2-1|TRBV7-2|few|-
CASSWSPGTGNNEQFF
TGTGCCAGCAGCTGGAGTCCCGGGACGGGGAACAATGAGCAGTTCTTC
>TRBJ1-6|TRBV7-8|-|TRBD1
CASSSGDSKTSPLHF
TGTGCCAGCAGCTCCGGGGACAGTAAAACTTCACCCCTCCACTTT
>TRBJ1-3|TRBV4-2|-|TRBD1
CASSPGTGTGNTIYF
TGTGCCAGCAGCCCAGGGACAGGGACCGGAAACACCATATATTTT
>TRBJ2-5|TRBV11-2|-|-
CASSLGGSAETQYF
TGTGCCAGCAGCTTAGGTGGGAGTGCGGAGACCCAGTACTTC
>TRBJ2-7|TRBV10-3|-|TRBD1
CAISGQGERYEQYF
TGTGCCATCAGCGGACAGGGGGAGCGCTACGAGCAGTACTTC
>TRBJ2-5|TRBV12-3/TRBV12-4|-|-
CASSLVGTQYF
TGTGCCAGCAGTTTAGTTGGGACCCAGTACTTC
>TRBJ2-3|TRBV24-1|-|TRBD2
CATSDLSVVVVREVALTDTQYF
TGTGCCACCAGTGATTTGAGTGTAGTTGTTGTACGGGAGGTTGCACTCACAGATACGCAGTATTTT
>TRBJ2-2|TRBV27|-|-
CASSMDPYGNTGELFF
TGTGCCAGCAGTATGGACCCTTATGGGAACACCGGGGAGCTGTTTTTT
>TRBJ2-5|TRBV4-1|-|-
CASSQAAGETQYF
TGCGCCAGCAGCCAAGCGGCCGGGGAGACCCAGTACTTC
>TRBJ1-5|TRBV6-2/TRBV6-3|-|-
CASSGQSNQPQHF
TGTGCCAGCAGTGGACAGAGCAATCAGCCCCAGCATTTT
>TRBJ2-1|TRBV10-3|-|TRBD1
CAISVAWTGMAEDNEQFF
TGTGCCATCAGTGTAGCTTGGACAGGGATGGCGGAAGACAATGAGCAGTTCTTC
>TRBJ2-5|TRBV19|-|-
CASSTSNRAQETQYF
TGTGCCAGTAGTACTTCGAACAGGGCTCAAGAGACCCAGTACTTC
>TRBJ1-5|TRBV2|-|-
CASNLWEDSSNQPQHF
TGTGCCAGCAACCTCTGGGAGGACAGTAGCAATCAGCCCCAGCATTTT
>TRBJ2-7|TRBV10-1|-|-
CASRAHEQYF
TGCGCCAGTAGAGCACACGAGCAGTACTTC
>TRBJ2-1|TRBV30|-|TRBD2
CAWSKGLAPYNEQFF
TGTGCCTGGAGCAAGGGACTAGCACCATACAATGAGCAGTTCTTC
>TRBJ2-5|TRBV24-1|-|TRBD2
CATSDWTSGRAVETQYF
TGTGCCACCAGTGACTGGACTAGCGGGAGGGCCGTGGAGACCCAGTACTTC
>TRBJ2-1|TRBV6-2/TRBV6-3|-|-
CASSYTPRDSLADEQFF
TGTGCCAGCAGTTACACACCTCGGGACAGCTTAGCGGATGAGCAGTTCTTC
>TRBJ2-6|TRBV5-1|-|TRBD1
CASSPGTGTGANVLTF
TGCGCCAGCAGCCCCGGGACAGGGACTGGGGCCAACGTCCTGACTTTC
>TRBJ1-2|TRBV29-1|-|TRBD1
CSVYGQEINYGYTF
TGCAGCGTTTACGGACAGGAGATAAACTATGGCTACACCTTC
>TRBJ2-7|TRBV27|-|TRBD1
CASSLLTGGDLDEQYF
TGTGCCAGCAGTTTGTTGACAGGGGGGGATCTGGACGAGCAGTACTTC